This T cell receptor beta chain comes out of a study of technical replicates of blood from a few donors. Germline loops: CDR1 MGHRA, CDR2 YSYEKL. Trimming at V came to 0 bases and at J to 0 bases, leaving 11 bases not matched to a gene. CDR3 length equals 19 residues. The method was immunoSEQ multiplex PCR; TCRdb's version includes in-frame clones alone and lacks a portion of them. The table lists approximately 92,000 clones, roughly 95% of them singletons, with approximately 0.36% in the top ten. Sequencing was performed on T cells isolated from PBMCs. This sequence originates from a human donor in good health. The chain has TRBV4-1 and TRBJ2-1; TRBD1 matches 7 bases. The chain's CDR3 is CASSQDAGGKGASYNEQFF. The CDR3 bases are TGCGCCAGCAGCCAAGACGCAGGGGGAAAGGGGGCCTCCTACAATGAGCAGTTCTTC.